Listed here are 8 T cell receptor beta chains from one sample, sequenced in a study of blood T cell repertoires in COVID-19. Sequencing used immunoSEQ multiplex PCR; TCRdb keeps in-frame clones, though not all of them. The sample has around 700,000 clones, about 87% seen once. The sequenced material came from peripheral blood. The origin of the receptors is a woman younger than 30 with acute or convalescent COVID-19.

The rearrangement joins TRBV5-6 to TRBJ2-7, with TRBD1 matching over 9 bases. Trimming cost V 4 bases and J 6 bases; bases outside gene matches: 11. Germline V CDR1 and CDR2: SGHDT, YYEEEE. The length of the CDR3 is 15 residues. The CDR3 loop reads CASSVWDRARIEQYF. CDR3 DNA: TGTGCCAGCAGCGTTTGGGACAGGGCTCGGATCGAGCAGTACTTC.

The rearrangement joins TRBV15 to TRBJ1-6; D is perhaps TRBD1 (5 bases). Trimming pared 0 bases from V and 5 bases from J, leaving 5 bases between. CDR1 and CDR2 (germline): LNHNV, YYDKDF (reference sequence). This CDR3 is built from 14 residues. The CDR3 is CATSRDRDNSPLHF. DNA for the CDR3: TGTGCCACCAGCAGAGACAGGGATAATTCACCCCTCCACTTT.

Notes on this clone: Other DNA sequences from this sample encode an identical CDR3 as well. V and J are TRBV11-2 and TRBJ1-1, with D hard to call. This CDR3 is 13 amino acids long. Germline V gene data show CDR1 as SGHAT and CDR2 as FQNNGV. V shed 1 base and J shed 1 base, with 4 bases lying between them. The CDR3: CASSLGRNTEAFF. CDR3 sequence (DNA): TGTGCCAGCAGCTTAGGGAGGAACACTGAAGCTTTCTTT. The full variable domain, with the rest looked up from reference TRBV11-2 and TRBJ1-1, is EAGVAQSPRYKIIEKRQSVAFWCNPISGHATLYWYQQILGQGPKLLIQFQNNGVVDDSQLPKDRFSAERLKGVDSTLKIQPAKLEDSAVYLCASSLGRNTEAFFGQGTRLTVV.

This clone was seen once. J is TRBJ2-2 and V is TRBV24-1; 9 bases map to TRBD1. The J segment lost 5 bases and the V segment lost 5 bases, leaving 17 bases of the junction unmatched. From germline, CDR1 is KGHDR and CDR2 SFDVKD. The CDR3 consists of 19 residues. The DNA for the CDR3 is TGTGCCACCAGTGGCCAATCTCCGGGACAGGGATCATTTACCGGGGAGCTGTTTTTT. This translates into CATSGQSPGQGSFTGELFF.

A remark on this clone: Other DNA sequences of this sample code for an identical CDR3. This chain's CDR3 is CASSLEGQGTGELFF. In nucleotides, the CDR3 is TGCGCCAGCAGCTTGGAAGGACAGGGCACCGGGGAGCTGTTTTTT. The chain uses TRBV5-1 and TRBJ2-2, with TRBD1 matching 8 bases. V dropped 0 bases and J dropped 4; count of bases not matched to a gene: 2. The CDR3 sequence is 15 residues long. Germline loops: CDR1 SGHRS, CDR2 YFSETQ.

This sequence joins TRBV4-1 and TRBJ1-2; no clear D gene. Germline V gene lookup returns CDR1 MGHRA and CDR2 YSYEKL. Trimming cost V 0 bases and J 0 bases, with 8 bases left between them. This CDR3 contains 15 residues. The CDR3 loop reads CASSQEVSPNYGYTF. The CDR3 region has the DNA TGCGCCAGCAGCCAAGAGGTCAGTCCTAACTATGGCTACACCTTC.

Here the CDR3 DNA reads TGTGCCAGCAGTTACAGTCGTAGGGAGCGTTATGATGGCTACACCTTC. Its protein is CASSYSRRERYDGYTF. The chain links TRBV6-2 or TRBV6-3 to TRBJ1-2; D unresolved. Per germline, CDR1 MNHEY and CDR2 SVGEGT. V shed 2 bases and J shed 6 bases, with 19 bases lying between them. CDR3 length: 16 residues.

V and J are TRBV12-3 or TRBV12-4 and TRBJ1-1; D remains unclear. The CDR3 contains 13 residues. V was shortened by 3 bases and J by 4 bases, with 9 bases between the two germline ends. The CDR3 protein is CASSLREATEAFF. CDR3 sequence (DNA): TGTGCCAGCAGTTTGCGGGAGGCCACTGAAGCTTTCTTT.